This passage covers 25 T cell receptor beta chains from one sample sequenced in a study of identical twins. TCRdb itself ran the 5' RACE reads through MiXCR, one entry per CDR3 protein. There are 460,000 or so distinct CDR3 sequences in the sample; 12% to 15% occur only once, and 0.4% to 0.55% lies in the top ten. In addition, the sample was reused for a study of yellow fever vaccine responses in identical twins.

Sequenced: CD4+ T cells sorted from blood. These receptors all come from a woman aged 18-30 years in good health.

In this sample, this clonotype turned up a few times. The V and J genes are TRBV20-1 and TRBJ2-1; 7 bases line up with TRBD2. V gave up 6 bases and J gave up 0 bases; unmatched junction bases: 8. Germline CDR1 reads DFQATT; CDR2 reads SNEGSKA (reference sequence). The CDR3 loop spans 15 amino acids. The chain's CDR3 is CSALQLADSYNEQFF. CDR3 sequence (DNA): TGCAGTGCCCTCCAGCTAGCGGACTCCTACAATGAGCAGTTCTTC.

In this sample, this clonotype turned up many times. This sequence joins TRBV28 and TRBJ1-4; D uncertain. The CDR3 length is 13 residues. Looked up from germline, CDR1 is MDHEN and CDR2 is SYDVKM. V lost 7 bases, J lost 0 bases, and 6 bases lay in between. CDR3 sequence: CASMDATNEKLFF. DNA of the CDR3: TGTGCCAGCATGGACGCAACTAATGAAAAACTGTTTTTT.

In this sample, this clonotype turned up a few times. The chain combines TRBV7-3 with TRBJ2-1; tentative D call: TRBD2 (7 bases). Trimming pared 2 bases from V and 5 bases from J, leaving 22 bases between. In germline, CDR1 is SGHTA, CDR2 FQGTGA. The CDR3 extends over 18 amino acids. The DNA for the CDR3 is TGTGCCAGCAGCTTACGCCCGGACAGCGGGGCGGCGAACAATGAGCAGTTCTTC. As protein: CASSLRPDSGAANNEQFF.

The chain uses TRBV7-3 and TRBJ2-5; 7 nucleotides align to TRBD1. Germline CDR1 is SGHTA and CDR2 is FQGTGA. The V segment lost 3 bases and the J segment 4 bases; nucleotides outside the gene matches: 8. The CDR3 sequence is 15 residues long. CDR3 bases: TGTGCCAGCAGCTTCGACAGGGCCGGGGCAGAGACCCAGTACTTC. This translates into CASSFDRAGAETQYF.

V gene TRBV3-1 combines with J gene TRBJ2-2, with 7 bases lining up with TRBD1. Germline lookup yields CDR1 LGHDT and CDR2 YNNKEL (reference sequence). After removal of 10 bases from V and 0 bases from J, the junction contained 8 bases not matched to a gene. The CDR3 runs to 15 residues. This CDR3 is CATCRTGANTGELFF. CDR3 DNA: TGTGCCACCTGTCGGACAGGCGCGAACACCGGGGAGCTGTTTTTT.

This clonotype was found a few times. The rearrangement joins TRBV4-1 to TRBJ2-1; TRBD2 matches 13 bases. CDR3 length equals 16 residues. With V trimmed by 4 bases and J by 7 bases, 7 bases remained unmatched. Germline V gene data show CDR1 as MGHRA and CDR2 as YSYEKL. This CDR3 is CASSRGLAGALNEQFF. DNA of the CDR3: TGCGCCAGCAGCCGAGGACTAGCGGGAGCGCTTAATGAGCAGTTCTTC.

In this sample, this clonotype turned up a few times. J is TRBJ2-3 and V is TRBV6-2 or TRBV6-3, with D possibly called TRBD1 or TRBD2 (5 bases each). CDR1 is MNHEY and CDR2 is SVGEGT in the germline V gene. V was pared by 5 bases and J by 2 bases, with 8 bases between. This CDR3 spans 13 amino acids. The CDR3, as DNA: TGTGCCAGCAGTGGGACCCACACAGATACGCAGTATTTT. Translation gives CASSGTHTDTQYF.

This clonotype came up a few times. The CDR3 DNA is TGTGCCAGCAGCTTAATCTCTAGTCGTACCGGGGAGCTGTTTTTT. It is translated as CASSLISSRTGELFF. The gene calls are TRBV11-2 and TRBJ2-2; D not resolved. The length of the CDR3 is 15 residues. V dropped 2 bases and J dropped 5 bases, with 12 bases sitting between them. Germline V gives CDR1 SGHAT, CDR2 FQNNGV.

In DNA, the CDR3 is TGCGCCAGCAGCTTGGGGGGGAGTGTCCCTGAAGCTTTCTTT. Residues: CASSLGGSVPEAFF. V usage is TRBV5-1 and J usage is TRBJ1-1; D might be TRBD1 (5 bases). The V and J ends lost 0 bases and 6 bases respectively, with 12 bases between them. Germline-derived CDR1 and CDR2 are SGHRS and YFSETQ. This CDR3 is built from 14 residues.

This clonotype was detected only a few times. This rearrangement joins TRBV7-2 to TRBJ2-2, with 7 bases lining up with TRBD1. CDR1 SGHTA and CDR2 FQGNSA come from the germline V gene. This CDR3 has 16 amino acids. The V segment lost 5 bases and the J segment 1 base; nucleotides outside the gene matches: 7. CDR3 sequence: CASSRDRVLNTGELFF. The CDR3, as DNA: TGTGCCAGCAGCCGTGACAGGGTTTTGAACACCGGGGAGCTGTTTTTT.

This clonotype has more than one count but fewer than ten. The V gene is TRBV28, the J gene TRBJ1-1; D is unclear. The CDR3 extends over 14 amino acids. With 7 bases removed from V and 4 bases from J, the gap between germline ends came to 16 bases. CDR1 is MDHEN, CDR2 SYDVKM, per germline. The CDR3 reads CASTPRSTPTEAFF. The CDR3 DNA reads TGTGCCAGCACCCCCCGTTCCACCCCCACTGAAGCTTTCTTT.

This rearrangement joins TRBV20-1 to TRBJ2-2, with D possibly called TRBD1 or TRBD2 (7 bases each). CDR1 and CDR2 (germline): DFQATT, SNEGSKA (reference sequence). Trimming shortened V by 1 base and J by 5 bases, and 23 bases separated the two germline ends. CDR3 size: 18 residues. CDR3 amino acids: CSARAGGAETGRTGELFF. In DNA form, the CDR3 reads TGCAGTGCTAGAGCTGGGGGGGCCGAGACAGGGCGGACCGGGGAGCTGTTTTTT.

Only a few counts were recorded for this clonotype. The chain joins TRBV21-1 to TRBJ2-4; the table gives TRBD2 as D, unverified against the DNA. TRBV21-1 is an annotated pseudogene. The CDR3 is 18 residues long. The CDR3 protein is CASSKGDSGRRTKNIQYF. CDR3 nucleotides: TGTGCCAGCAGCAAAGGCGATAGCGGGAGAAGGACCAAAAACATTCAGTACTTC.

This chain joins TRBV20-1 and TRBJ2-3, with 9 bases identical to TRBD2. Germline loops: CDR1 DFQATT, CDR2 SNEGSKA (reference sequence). This CDR3 contains 17 residues. Trimming cost V 5 bases and J 0 bases; bases outside gene matches: 12. The CDR3 here is CSAEGRGLAPSTDTQYF. The CDR3 DNA follows: TGCAGTGCTGAAGGGAGGGGACTAGCTCCTAGCACAGATACGCAGTATTTT.

This rearrangement joins TRBV12-3 or TRBV12-4 to TRBJ2-3; a weak D match, TRBD1 (5 bases). Trimming shortened V by 5 bases and J by 4 bases, and 16 bases separated the two germline ends. CDR3 size: 15 residues. The CDR3: CASSPAGSVADTQYF. CDR3 in DNA: TGTGCCAGCAGTCCGGCAGGGTCAGTCGCAGATACGCAGTATTTT.

The gene calls are TRBV7-2 and TRBJ1-6; D may be TRBD1 (6 bases). Trimming shortened V by 5 bases and J by 8 bases, and 13 bases separated the two germline ends. This CDR3 is built from 14 residues. The germline CDR1 and CDR2 sequences are SGHTA and FQGNSA. The CDR3: CASSRGGLDSPLHF. The DNA of the CDR3 is TGTGCCAGCAGCCGGGGGGGGCTAGATTCACCCCTCCACTTT.

This clonotype occurred many times. The rearrangement uses TRBV12-3 or TRBV12-4 and TRBJ2-1, with TRBD2 matching over 7 bases. This CDR3 spans 16 amino acids. The V segment lost 2 bases and the J segment 7 bases; nucleotides outside the gene matches: 11. CDR3 coding DNA: TGTGCCAGCAGTTTATCCTTGGCGGGAGTTGAGAATGAGCAGTTCTTC. It encodes CASSLSLAGVENEQFF.

V usage is TRBV6-2 or TRBV6-3 and J usage is TRBJ2-7, with 7 bases lining up with TRBD2. J gave up 6 bases and V 2 bases, and 7 bases lay outside the gene matches. This CDR3 spans 14 amino acids. The germline V gene encodes CDR1 MNHEY and CDR2 SVGEGT. CDR3 sequence: CASSYAGLAGEQYF. The CDR3 DNA reads as TGTGCCAGCAGTTACGCGGGATTAGCGGGCGAGCAGTACTTC.

There are a few counts of this clonotype. This rearrangement joins TRBV5-1 to TRBJ2-1; D possibly corresponds to TRBD1 (5 bases). The CDR3 is 16 residues long. Germline CDR1 reads SGHRS; CDR2 reads YFSETQ. Trimming cost V 4 bases and J 9 bases, with 23 bases left between them. CDR3 sequence reads: CASSPNGVLTGSEQFF. CDR3 bases: TGCGCCAGCAGCCCCAACGGCGTCCTCACAGGTAGTGAGCAGTTCTTC.

This clonotype was detected only a few times. The chain recombines TRBV29-1 with TRBJ2-4; no reliable D call. Trimming pared 3 bases from V and 10 bases from J, leaving 13 bases between. The CDR3 has 12 residues. CDR1 and CDR2 from the germline V gene are SQVTM and ANQGSEA. The DNA of the CDR3 is TGCAGCGTTGAGCCCCAGACCGGGATTCAGTACTTC. Translated, it gives CSVEPQTGIQYF.

This chain joins TRBV11-2 and TRBJ2-7; 14 positions agree with TRBD2. V lost 4 bases to trimming and J lost 1 base; unmatched junction nucleotides: 0. The CDR3 has 15 amino acids. The V gene's germline CDR1 is SGHAT and CDR2 FQNNGV. The CDR3 region is CASSWTSGGSYEQYF. Here the CDR3 DNA reads TGTGCCAGCAGCTGGACTAGCGGGGGGTCCTACGAGCAGTACTTC.

This clonotype showed up just a few times. V and J are TRBV28 and TRBJ1-4; no clear D. With 3 bases removed from V and 3 bases from J, the gap between germline ends came to 8 bases. Per the germline V gene, CDR1 is MDHEN and CDR2 is SYDVKM. This CDR3 comprises 14 residues. CDR3 sequence (DNA): TGTGCCAGCAGTTTGGGTGGTTCTAATGAAAAACTGTTTTTT. Translation: CASSLGGSNEKLFF.

The rearrangement uses TRBV27 and TRBJ2-1; 16 bases agree with TRBD2. V gave up 4 bases and J gave up 8 bases; unmatched junction bases: 5. Germline assignment: CDR1 MNHEY and CDR2 SMNVEV (reference sequence). The CDR3 is made up of 16 amino acids. CDR3 residues: CASSSLGLAGGYEQFF. The CDR3, as DNA: TGTGCCAGCAGTTCTTTGGGACTAGCGGGAGGGTATGAGCAGTTCTTC.

V and J are TRBV20-1 and TRBJ2-3; 9 bases align to TRBD2. The germline V gene has CDR1 DFQATT and CDR2 SNEGSKA (reference sequence). The CDR3 covers 15 residues. Trimming at V came to 1 base and at J to 3 bases, leaving 5 bases not matched to a gene. The CDR3: CSARVPAGGTDTQYF. For the CDR3, the DNA is TGCAGTGCTAGAGTCCCAGCGGGAGGTACAGATACGCAGTATTTT.

The CDR3 DNA reads TGTGCCAGCAGCCAAGGACAGGGAACACCCCTCCACTTT. As protein: CASSQGQGTPLHF. The gene calls are TRBV27 and TRBJ1-6, with TRBD1 matching over 8 bases. Germline lookup yields CDR1 MNHEY and CDR2 SMNVEV (reference sequence). After removal of 6 bases from V and 11 bases from J, the junction contained 6 bases not matched to a gene. The CDR3 is 13 residues long.